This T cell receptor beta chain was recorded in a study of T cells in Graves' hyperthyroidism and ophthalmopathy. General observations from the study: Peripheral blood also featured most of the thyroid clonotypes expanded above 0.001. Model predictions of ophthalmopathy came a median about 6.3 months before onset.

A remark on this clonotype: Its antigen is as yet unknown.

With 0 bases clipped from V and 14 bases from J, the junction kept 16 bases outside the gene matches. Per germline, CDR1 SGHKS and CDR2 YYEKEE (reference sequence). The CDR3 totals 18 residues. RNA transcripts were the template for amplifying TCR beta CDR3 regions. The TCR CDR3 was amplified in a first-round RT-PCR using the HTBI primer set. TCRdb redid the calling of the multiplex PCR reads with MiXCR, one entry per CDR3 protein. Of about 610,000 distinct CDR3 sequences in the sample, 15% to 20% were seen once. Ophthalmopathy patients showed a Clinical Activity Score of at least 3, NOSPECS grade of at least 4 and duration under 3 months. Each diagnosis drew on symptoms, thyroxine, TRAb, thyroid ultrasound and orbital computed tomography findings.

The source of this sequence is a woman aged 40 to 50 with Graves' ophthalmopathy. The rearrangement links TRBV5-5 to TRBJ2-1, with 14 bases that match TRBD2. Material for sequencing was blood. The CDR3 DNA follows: TGTGCCAGCAGCTTGGGGCCTGGGACTAGCGGGAGCGCCCCCGGGGAGTTCTTC. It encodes CASSLGPGTSGSAPGEFF.